Sequencing of this T cell receptor beta chain was carried out in a study of cytomegalovirus exposure and HLA in healthy donors. Study context: Clustering assigned about 79% of the roughly 380 genotyped donors to the Caucasian-associated ancestry cluster.

Primers for the PCR totalled 60 Vbeta and 13 Jbeta. Profiled with immunoSEQ multiplex PCR; TCRdb holds only in-frame clones, not every one. The data show 200,000 to 250,000 clones, with around 83% seen just once and 2.7% held by the top ten. The germline CDR1 and CDR2 sequences are LNHDA and SQIVND (reference sequence). V was shortened by 8 bases and J by 0 bases, with 14 bases between the two germline ends. The length of the CDR3 is 16 residues. The study, taken as a whole, reports: Cytomegalovirus association was listed for 164 TCR beta chains.

As concerns this clone: Its specificity is unknown.

The sequence derives from a middle-aged woman in good health and CMV-seronegative. The specimen sequenced was PBMCs. The gene calls are TRBV19 and TRBJ2-6; tentatively, D is TRBD1 (5 bases). Here the CDR3 reads CASSFGGASGANVLTF. CDR3 nucleotide sequence: TGTGCCAGTTCCTTTGGTGGGGCCTCTGGGGCCAACGTCCTGACTTTC.